This T cell receptor (beta chain) was documented in a study of CD8 T cells in ankylosing spondylitis. CDR3 size: 17 residues. Deletions cut 1 base from V and 0 bases from J, with 15 bases between. Germline V gene data show CDR1 as KGHSH and CDR2 as LQKENI. Quantitative 5'-RACE with molecular barcodes generated TCR beta libraries. TCRdb re-called the 5' RACE reads with MiXCR, one entry per CDR3 protein. The sample consists of roughly 370,000 distinct CDR3 sequences, about a fifth of them appearing once. With regard to this clonotype: Its matching antigen is unknown.

Overall study results and limits: Reports say disease-linked clones showed up significantly more in matched ankylosing spondylitis synovial fluid. Reactive arthritis synovial fluid and blood were previously reported to contain some motif variants. Those disease-linked clones were CD8+; they were also relatively rare in peripheral blood. A TCR beta motif of about eight highly homologous variants appeared characteristic of ankylosing spondylitis blood.

The receptor comes from a male donor with ankylosing spondylitis. The specimen sequenced was blood, either unsorted or a sorted T cell fraction (not recorded which). The gene calls are TRBV18 and TRBJ1-1; D is uncertain. The CDR3 nucleotides are TGTGCCAGCTCACCACTCAACAGAGCCCTAATGAACACTGAAGCTTTCTTT. Residues: CASSPLNRALMNTEAFF.